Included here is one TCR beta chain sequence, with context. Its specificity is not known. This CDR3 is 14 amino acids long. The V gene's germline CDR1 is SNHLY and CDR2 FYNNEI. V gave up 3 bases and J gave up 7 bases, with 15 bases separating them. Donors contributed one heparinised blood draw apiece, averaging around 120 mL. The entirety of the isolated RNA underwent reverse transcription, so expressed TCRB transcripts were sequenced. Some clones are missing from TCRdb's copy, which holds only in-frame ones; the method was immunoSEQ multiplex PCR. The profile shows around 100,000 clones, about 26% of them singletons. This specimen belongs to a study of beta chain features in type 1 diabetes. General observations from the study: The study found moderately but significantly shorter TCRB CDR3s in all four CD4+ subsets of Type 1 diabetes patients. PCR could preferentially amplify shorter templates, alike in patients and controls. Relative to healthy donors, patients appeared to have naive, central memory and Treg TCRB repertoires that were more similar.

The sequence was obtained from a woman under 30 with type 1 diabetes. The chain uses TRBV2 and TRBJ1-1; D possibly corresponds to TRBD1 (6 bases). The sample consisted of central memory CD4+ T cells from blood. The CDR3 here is CASSDEGHSFEAFF. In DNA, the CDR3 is TGTGCCAGCAGTGATGAGGGACACAGCTTTGAAGCTTTCTTT.